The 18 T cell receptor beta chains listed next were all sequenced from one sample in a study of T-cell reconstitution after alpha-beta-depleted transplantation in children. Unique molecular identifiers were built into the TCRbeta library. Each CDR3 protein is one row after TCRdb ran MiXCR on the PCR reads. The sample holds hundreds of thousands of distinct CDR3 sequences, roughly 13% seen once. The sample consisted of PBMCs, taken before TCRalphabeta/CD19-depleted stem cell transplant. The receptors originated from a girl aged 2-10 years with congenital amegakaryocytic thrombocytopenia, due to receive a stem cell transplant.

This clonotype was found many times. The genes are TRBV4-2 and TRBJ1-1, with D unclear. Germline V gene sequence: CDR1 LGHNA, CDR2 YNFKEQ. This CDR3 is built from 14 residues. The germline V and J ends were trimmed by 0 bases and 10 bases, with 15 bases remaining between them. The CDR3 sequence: CASSQDSGVSGAFF. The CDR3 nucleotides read TGTGCCAGCAGCCAAGATTCCGGGGTTTCAGGAGCTTTCTTT.

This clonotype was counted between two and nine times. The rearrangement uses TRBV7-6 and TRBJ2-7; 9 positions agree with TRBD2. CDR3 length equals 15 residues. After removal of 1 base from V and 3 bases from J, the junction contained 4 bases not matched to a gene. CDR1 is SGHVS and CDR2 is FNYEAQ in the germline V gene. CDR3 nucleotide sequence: TGTGCCAGCAGCTTAGGGCTAGCGGGACACTACGAGCAGTACTTC. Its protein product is CASSLGLAGHYEQYF. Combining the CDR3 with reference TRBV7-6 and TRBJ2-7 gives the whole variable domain GAGVSQSPRYKVTKRGQDVALRCDPISGHVSLYWYRQALGQGPEFLTYFNYEAQQDKSGLPNDRFSAERPEGSISTLTIQRTEQRDSAMYRCASSLGLAGHYEQYFGPGTRLTVT.

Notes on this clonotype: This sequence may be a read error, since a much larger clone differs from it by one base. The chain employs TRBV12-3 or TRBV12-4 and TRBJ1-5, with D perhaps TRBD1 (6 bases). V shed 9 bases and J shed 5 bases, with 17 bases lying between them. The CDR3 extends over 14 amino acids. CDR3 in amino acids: CARSLGGGHQPQHF. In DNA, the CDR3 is TGTGCCAGAAGCCTAGGGGGGGGACATCAGCCCCAGCATTTT.

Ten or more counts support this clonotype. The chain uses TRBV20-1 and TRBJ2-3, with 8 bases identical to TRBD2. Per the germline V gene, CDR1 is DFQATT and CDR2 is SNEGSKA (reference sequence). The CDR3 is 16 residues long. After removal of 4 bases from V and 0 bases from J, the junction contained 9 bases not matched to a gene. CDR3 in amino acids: CSATDYSGGSTDTQYF. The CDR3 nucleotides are TGCAGTGCTACGGATTATTCGGGGGGGAGCACAGATACGCAGTATTTT.

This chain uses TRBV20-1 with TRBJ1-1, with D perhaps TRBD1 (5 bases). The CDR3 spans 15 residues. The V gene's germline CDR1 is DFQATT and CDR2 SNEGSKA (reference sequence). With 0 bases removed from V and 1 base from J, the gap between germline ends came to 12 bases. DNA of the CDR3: TGCAGTGCTAGAGATCACGCCCAGGGGAACACTGAAGCTTTCTTT. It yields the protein CSARDHAQGNTEAFF.

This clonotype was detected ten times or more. CDR3 coding DNA: TGTGCCAGCAGTCCCCCGGACAGACAAGAGACCCAGTACTTC. Protein: CASSPPDRQETQYF. The chain carries TRBV28 and TRBJ2-5; possibly TRBD1 for D (6 bases). CDR3 length: 14 residues. Between the trimmed V and J ends, which lost 5 bases and 2 bases, there was a span of 12 bases. Germline-derived CDR1 and CDR2 are MDHEN and SYDVKM. The variable domain in full, completed from reference TRBV28 and TRBJ2-5, reads DVKVTQSSRYLVKRTGEKVFLECVQDMDHENMFWYRQDPGLGLRLIYFSYDVKMKEKGDIPEGYSVSREKKERFSLILESASTNQTSMYLCASSPPDRQETQYFGPGTRLLVL.

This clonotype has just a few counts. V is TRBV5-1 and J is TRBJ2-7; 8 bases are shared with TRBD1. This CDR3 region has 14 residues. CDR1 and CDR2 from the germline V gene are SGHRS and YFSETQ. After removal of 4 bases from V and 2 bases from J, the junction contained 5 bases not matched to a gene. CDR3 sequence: CASSPTGEAYEQYF. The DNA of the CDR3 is TGCGCCAGCAGCCCGACAGGGGAAGCCTACGAGCAGTACTTC.

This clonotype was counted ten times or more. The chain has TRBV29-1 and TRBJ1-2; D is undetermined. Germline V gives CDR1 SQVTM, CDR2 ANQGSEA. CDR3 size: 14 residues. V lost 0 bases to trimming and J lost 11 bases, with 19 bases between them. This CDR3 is CSVEDREGLSGYTF. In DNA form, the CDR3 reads TGCAGCGTTGAAGACCGGGAAGGGCTTAGTGGATACACCTTC.

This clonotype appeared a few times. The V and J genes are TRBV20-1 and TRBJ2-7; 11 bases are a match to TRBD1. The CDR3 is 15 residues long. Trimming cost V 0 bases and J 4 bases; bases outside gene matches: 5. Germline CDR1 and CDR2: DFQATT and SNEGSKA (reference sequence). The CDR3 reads CSARDRTGGIYEQYF. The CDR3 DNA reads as TGCAGTGCTAGAGACCGGACAGGGGGCATATACGAGCAGTACTTC.

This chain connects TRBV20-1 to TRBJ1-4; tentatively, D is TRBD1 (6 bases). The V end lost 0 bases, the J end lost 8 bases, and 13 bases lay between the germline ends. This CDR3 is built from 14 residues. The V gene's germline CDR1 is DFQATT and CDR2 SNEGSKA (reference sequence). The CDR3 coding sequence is TGCAGTGCTAGAGATCCGACAGGTGGGGAAAAACTGTTTTTT. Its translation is CSARDPTGGEKLFF.

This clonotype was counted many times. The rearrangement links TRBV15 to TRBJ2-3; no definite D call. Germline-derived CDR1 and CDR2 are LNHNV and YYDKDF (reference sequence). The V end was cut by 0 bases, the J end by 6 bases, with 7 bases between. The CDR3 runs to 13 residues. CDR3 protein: CATSRDRADTQYF. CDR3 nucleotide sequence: TGTGCCACCAGCAGAGATCGGGCGGATACGCAGTATTTT.

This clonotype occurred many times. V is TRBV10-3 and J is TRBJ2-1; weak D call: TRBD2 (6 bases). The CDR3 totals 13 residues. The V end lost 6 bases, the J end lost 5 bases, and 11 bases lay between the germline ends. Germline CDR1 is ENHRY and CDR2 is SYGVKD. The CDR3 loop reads CAISRERNNEQFF. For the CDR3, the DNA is TGTGCCATCAGCCGGGAGAGGAACAATGAGCAGTTCTTC.

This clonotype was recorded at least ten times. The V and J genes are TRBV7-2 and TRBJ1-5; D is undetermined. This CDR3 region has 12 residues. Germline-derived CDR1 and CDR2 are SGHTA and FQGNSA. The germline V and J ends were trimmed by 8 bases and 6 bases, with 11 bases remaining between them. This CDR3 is CASGPFAQPQHF. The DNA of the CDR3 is TGTGCCAGCGGACCGTTTGCTCAGCCCCAGCATTTT.

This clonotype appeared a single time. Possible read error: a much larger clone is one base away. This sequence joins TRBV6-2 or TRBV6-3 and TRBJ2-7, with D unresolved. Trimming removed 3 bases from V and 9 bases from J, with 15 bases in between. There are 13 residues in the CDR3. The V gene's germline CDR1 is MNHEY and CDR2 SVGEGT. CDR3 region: CASSYTPLFGQYF. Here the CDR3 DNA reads TGTGCCAGCAGTTATACCCCATTGTTCGGGCAGTACTTC.

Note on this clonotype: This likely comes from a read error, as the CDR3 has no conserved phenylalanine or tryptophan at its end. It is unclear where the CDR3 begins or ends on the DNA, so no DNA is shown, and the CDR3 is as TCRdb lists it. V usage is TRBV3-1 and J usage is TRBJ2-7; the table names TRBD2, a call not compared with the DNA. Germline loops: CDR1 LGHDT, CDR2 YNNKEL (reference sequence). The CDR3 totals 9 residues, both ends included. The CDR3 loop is CASRKREIS.

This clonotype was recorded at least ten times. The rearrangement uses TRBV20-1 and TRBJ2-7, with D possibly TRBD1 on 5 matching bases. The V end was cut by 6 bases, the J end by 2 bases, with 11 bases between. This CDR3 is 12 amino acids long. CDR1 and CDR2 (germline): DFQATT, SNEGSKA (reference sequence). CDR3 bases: TGCAGTGCCCTAAAGGGGACCTACGAGCAGTACTTC. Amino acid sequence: CSALKGTYEQYF.

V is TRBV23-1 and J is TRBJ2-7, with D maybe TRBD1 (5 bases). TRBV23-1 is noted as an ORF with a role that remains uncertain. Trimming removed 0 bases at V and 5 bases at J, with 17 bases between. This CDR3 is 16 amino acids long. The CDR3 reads CASSQSDGRGFDEQYF. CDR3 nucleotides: TGCGCCAGCAGTCAATCGGATGGAAGGGGCTTCGACGAGCAGTACTTC.

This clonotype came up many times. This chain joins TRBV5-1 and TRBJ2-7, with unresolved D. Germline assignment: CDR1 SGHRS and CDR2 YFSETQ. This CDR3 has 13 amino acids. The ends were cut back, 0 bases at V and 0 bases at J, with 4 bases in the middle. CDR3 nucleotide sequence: TGCGCCAGCAGCTTGGGACACTCCTACGAGCAGTACTTC. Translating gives CASSLGHSYEQYF.